This T cell receptor (beta chain) was identified during a study of cytomegalovirus exposure and HLA in healthy donors. In this sample, this clone turned up a few times. Antigen unknown. Findings and limits, study-wide: Per published accounts, TCR beta sequences correctly predicted the HLA-A and HLA-B alleles of most subjects.

13 Jbeta primers and 60 Vbeta primers were used for the PCR. Per the original methods: Later analysis identified 80 million to 90 million unique TCR beta chains, 10 million to 12 million shared. The repertoire was sequenced with immunoSEQ multiplex PCR; TCRdb's copy has only in-frame clones and lacks some. That table gives V, J and clone size, and the DNA gave D and trimming. The table lists tens of thousands of clones, under 90% of them singletons, with approximately 3.5% in the top ten. In germline, CDR1 is SNHLY, CDR2 FYNNEI. The CDR3 sequence is 15 residues long. V was trimmed by 5 bases and J by 4 bases, leaving 17 bases between them.

The receptor's source is a woman aged 40-49 years in good health and CMV-seronegative. V gene TRBV2 combines with J gene TRBJ2-5; TRBD2 might be the D (5 bases). The sequenced sample was PBMCs. The CDR3 sequence is CASSYLAQPGETQYF. In nucleotides, the CDR3 is TGTGCCAGCAGTTACCTAGCCCAGCCAGGAGAGACCCAGTACTTC.